This T cell receptor beta chain was recovered during a study of blood T cell repertoires in COVID-19. V was pared by 5 bases and J by 2 bases, with 9 bases of the junction left unmatched. In germline, CDR1 is MNHEY, CDR2 SMNVEV (reference sequence). The CDR3 runs 16 residues. TCRdb's copy holds only in-frame clones and misses some; the assay was immunoSEQ multiplex PCR. The repertoire holds around 140,000 clones, with 87% as singletons. V gene TRBV27 combines with J gene TRBJ1-5; the match to TRBD1 covers 7 bases. Material: peripheral blood. The source of this sequence is a man in his fifties with active COVID-19. CDR3: CASSTTGREGNQPQHF. CDR3 DNA sequence: TGTGCCAGCAGTACGACAGGGAGAGAAGGCAATCAGCCCCAGCATTTT.